This TCR beta chain was identified in a study of blood T cell repertoires in COVID-19. Study at large: Researchers got acute and convalescent COVID-19 samples from the United States, Italy and Spain. T cells, B-cell-depleted T cells, or PBMCs supplied cDNA or gDNA.

The CDR3 contains 14 residues. Germline CDR1 reads GTSNPN; CDR2 reads SVGIG (reference sequence). Trimming removed 0 bases from V and 5 bases from J; junction bases left unmatched: 3. Original handling: Reference gene primer amplification in the assay estimated nucleated cell counts. Measured with immunoSEQ multiplex PCR; TCRdb has only the in-frame clones, and not every one. V and J calls and clone size are copied from that table; D and trimming were computed from the DNA. The data hold roughly 90,000 clones, with about 83% observed a single time. This clone has a handful of counts. The specimen sequenced was peripheral blood. This receptor was identified in a woman in her sixties or seventies with acute or convalescent COVID-19. J is TRBJ1-4 and V is TRBV30, with TRBD1 identical over 7 bases. The CDR3 nucleotides are TGTGCCTGGAGTGTACAGGGGAAGAATGAAAAACTGTTTTTT. Residues: CAWSVQGKNEKLFF.